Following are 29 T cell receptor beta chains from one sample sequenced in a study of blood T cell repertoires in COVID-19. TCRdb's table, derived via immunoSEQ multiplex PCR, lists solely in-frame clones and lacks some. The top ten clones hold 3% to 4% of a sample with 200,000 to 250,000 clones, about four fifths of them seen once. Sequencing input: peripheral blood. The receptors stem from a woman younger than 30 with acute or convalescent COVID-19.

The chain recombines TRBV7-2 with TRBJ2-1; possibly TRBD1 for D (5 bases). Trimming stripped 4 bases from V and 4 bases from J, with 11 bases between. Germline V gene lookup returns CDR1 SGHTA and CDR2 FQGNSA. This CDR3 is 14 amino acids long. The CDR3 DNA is TGTGCCAGCAGCTCGACGACAGCTTACAATGAGCAGTTCTTC. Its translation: CASSSTTAYNEQFF. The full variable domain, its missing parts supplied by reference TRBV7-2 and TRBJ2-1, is GAGVSQSPSNKVTEKGKDVELRCDPISGHTALYWYRQSLGQGLEFLIYFQGNSAPDKSGLPSDRFSAERTGGSVSTLTIQRTQQEDSAVYLCASSSTTAYNEQFFGPGTRLTVL.

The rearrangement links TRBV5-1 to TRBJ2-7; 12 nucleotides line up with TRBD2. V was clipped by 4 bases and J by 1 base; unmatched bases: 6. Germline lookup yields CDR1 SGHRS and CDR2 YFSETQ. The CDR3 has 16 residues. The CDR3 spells CASSPKLAGGSYEQYF. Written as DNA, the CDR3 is TGCGCCAGCAGCCCAAAACTAGCGGGAGGTTCCTACGAGCAGTACTTC. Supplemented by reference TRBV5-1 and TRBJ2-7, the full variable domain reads KAGVTQTPRYLIKTRGQQVTLSCSPISGHRSVSWYQQTPGQGLQFLFEYFSETQRNKGNFPGRFSGRQFSNSRSEMNVSTLELGDSALYLCASSPKLAGGSYEQYFGPGTRLTVT.

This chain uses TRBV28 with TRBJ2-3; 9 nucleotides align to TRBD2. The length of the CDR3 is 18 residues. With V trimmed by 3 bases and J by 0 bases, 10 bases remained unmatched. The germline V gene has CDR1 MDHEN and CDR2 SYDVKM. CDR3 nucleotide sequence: TGTGCCAGCAGTTTTCCACTAGCGGGCGACCCCAGCACAGATACGCAGTATTTT. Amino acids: CASSFPLAGDPSTDTQYF.

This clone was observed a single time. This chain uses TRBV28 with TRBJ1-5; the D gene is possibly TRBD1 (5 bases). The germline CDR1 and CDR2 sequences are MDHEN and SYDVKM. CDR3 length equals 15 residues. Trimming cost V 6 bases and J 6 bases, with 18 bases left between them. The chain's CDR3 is CASSPAGGVGQPQHF. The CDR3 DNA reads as TGTGCCAGCAGCCCGGCCGGAGGGGTCGGTCAGCCCCAGCATTTT.

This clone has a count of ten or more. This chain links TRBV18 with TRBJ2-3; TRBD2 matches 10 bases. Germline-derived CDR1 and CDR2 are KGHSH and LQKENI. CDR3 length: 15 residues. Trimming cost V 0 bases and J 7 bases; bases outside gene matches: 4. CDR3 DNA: TGTGCCAGCTCACCACCGGCTAGCGGGAGTCATACGCAGTATTTT. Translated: CASSPPASGSHTQYF. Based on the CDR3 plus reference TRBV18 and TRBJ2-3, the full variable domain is NAGVMQNPRHLVRRRGQEARLRCSPMKGHSHVYWYRQLPEEGLKFMVYLQKENIIDESGMPKERFSAEFPKEGPSILRIQQVVRGDSAAYFCASSPPASGSHTQYFGPGTRLTVL.

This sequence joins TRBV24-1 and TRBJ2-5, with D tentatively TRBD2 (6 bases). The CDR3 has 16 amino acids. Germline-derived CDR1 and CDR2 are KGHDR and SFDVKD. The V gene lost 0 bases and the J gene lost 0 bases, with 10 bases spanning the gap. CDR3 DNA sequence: TGTGCCACCAGTGATTTGGGGACTCTCAACCAAGAGACCCAGTACTTC. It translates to CATSDLGTLNQETQYF.

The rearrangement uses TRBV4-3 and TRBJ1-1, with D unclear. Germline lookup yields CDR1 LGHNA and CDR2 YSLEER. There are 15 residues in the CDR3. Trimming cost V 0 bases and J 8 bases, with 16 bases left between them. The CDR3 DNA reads TGCGCCAGCAGCCAAGAACGAGGGAAAGGCTGGGAAGCTTTCTTT. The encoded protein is CASSQERGKGWEAFF.

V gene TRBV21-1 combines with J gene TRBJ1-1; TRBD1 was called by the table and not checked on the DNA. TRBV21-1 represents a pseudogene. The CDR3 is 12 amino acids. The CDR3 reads CASSVFHAEAFF. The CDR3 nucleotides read TGTGCCAGCAGCGTGTTTCATGCTGAAGCTTTCTTT.

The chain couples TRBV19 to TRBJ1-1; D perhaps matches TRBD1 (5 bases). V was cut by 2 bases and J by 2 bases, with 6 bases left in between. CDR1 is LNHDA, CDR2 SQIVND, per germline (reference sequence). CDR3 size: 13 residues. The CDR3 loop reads CASSIQGNTEAFF. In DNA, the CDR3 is TGTGCCAGTAGTATACAGGGAAACACTGAAGCTTTCTTT.

The CDR3 sequence is CASSEAASGRAYEQYF. The CDR3 DNA follows: TGTGCCAGCAGTGAAGCGGCTAGCGGGAGGGCCTACGAGCAGTACTTC. This sequence joins TRBV2 and TRBJ2-7, with 12 bases fitting TRBD2. The CDR3 runs 16 residues. The germline CDR1 and CDR2 sequences are SNHLY and FYNNEI. J lost 2 bases, V lost 0 bases, and 2 bases had no gene match.

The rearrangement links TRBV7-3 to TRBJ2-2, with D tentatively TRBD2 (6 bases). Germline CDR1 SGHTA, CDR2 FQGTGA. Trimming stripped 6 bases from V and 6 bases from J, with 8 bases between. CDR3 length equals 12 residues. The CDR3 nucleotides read TGTGCCAGCAGGAGGGAGGCCGGGGAGCTGTTTTTT. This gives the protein CASRREAGELFF.

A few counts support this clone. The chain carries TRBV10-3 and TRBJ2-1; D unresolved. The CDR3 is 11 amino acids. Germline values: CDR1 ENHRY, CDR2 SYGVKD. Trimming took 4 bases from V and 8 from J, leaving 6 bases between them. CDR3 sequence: CAISALDEQFF. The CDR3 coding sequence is TGTGCCATCAGTGCTCTTGATGAGCAGTTCTTC.

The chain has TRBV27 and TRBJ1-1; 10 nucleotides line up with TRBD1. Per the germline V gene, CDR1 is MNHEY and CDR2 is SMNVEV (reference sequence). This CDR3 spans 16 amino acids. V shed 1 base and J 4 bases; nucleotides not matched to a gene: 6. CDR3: CASSLWGQGRGTEAFF. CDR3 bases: TGTGCCAGCAGTTTATGGGGACAGGGGAGAGGCACTGAAGCTTTCTTT.

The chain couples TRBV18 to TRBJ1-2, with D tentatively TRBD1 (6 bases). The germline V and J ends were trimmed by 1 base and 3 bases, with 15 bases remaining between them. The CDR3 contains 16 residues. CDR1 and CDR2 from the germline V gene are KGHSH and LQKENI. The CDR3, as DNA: TGTGCCAGCTCACCACTAAGCCAGGGGCCCGACTATGGCTACACCTTC. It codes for CASSPLSQGPDYGYTF.

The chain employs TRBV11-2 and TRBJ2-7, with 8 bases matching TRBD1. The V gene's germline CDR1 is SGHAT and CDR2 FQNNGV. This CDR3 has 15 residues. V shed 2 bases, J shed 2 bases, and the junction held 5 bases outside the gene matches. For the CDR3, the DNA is TGTGCCAGCAGCTTACCCCGGACAGGGACCTACGAGCAGTACTTC. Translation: CASSLPRTGTYEQYF.

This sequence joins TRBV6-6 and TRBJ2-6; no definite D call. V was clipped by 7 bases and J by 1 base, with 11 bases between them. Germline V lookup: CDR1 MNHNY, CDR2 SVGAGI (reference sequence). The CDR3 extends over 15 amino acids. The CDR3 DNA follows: TGTGCCAGCATTACAGACGGATCTGGGGCCAACGTCCTGACTTTC. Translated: CASITDGSGANVLTF.

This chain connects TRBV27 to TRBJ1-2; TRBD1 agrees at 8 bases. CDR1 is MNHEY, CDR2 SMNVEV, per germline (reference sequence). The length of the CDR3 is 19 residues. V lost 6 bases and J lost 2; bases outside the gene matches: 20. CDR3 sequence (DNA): TGTGCCAGCAGACCTAGGATCCCGGGACAGGATCGGAAGAACTATGGCTACACCTTC. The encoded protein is CASRPRIPGQDRKNYGYTF.

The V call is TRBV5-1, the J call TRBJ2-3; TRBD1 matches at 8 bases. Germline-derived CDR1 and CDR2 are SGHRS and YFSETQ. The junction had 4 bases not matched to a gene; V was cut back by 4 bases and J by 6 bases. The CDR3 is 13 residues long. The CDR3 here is CASSKDRADTQYF. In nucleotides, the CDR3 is TGCGCCAGCAGCAAGGACAGGGCGGATACGCAGTATTTT.

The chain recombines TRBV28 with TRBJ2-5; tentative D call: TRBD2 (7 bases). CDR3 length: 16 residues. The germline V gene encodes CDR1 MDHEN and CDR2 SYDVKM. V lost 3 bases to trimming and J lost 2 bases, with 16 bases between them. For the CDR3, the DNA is TGTGCCAGCAGTTTCGGCCGGACAGCGGGGCAAGAGACCCAGTACTTC. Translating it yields CASSFGRTAGQETQYF.

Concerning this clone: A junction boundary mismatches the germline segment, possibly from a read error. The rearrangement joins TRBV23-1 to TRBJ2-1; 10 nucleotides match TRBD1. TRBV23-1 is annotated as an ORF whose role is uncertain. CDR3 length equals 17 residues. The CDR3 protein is CARRRTGGSLADNEQFF. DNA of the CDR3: TGCGCCCGCAGACGGACAGGGGGGTCGCTAGCGGACAATGAGCAGTTCTTC.

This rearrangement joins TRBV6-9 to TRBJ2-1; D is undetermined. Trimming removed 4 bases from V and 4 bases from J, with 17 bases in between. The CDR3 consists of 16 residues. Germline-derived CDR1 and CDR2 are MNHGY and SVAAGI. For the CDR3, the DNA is TGTGCCAGCAGTTCGTACCCAGACACCAGATACAATGAGCAGTTCTTC. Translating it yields CASSSYPDTRYNEQFF.

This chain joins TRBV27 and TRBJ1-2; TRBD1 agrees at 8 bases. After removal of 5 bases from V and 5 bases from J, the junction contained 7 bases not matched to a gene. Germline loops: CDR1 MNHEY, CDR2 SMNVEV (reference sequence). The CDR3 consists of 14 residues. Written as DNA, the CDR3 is TGTGCCAGCAGTATGACAGGGGTTGGTTATGGCTACACCTTC. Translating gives CASSMTGVGYGYTF.

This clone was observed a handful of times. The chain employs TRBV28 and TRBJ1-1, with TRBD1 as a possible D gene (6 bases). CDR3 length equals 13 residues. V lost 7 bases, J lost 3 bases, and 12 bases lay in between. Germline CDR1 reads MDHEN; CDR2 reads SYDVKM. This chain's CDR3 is CASKGVGYTEAFF. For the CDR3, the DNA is TGTGCCAGCAAGGGGGTAGGATACACTGAAGCTTTCTTT.

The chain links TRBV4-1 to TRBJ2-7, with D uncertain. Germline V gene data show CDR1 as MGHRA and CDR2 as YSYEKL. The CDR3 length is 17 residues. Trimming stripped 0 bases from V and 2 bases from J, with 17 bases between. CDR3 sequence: CASSQELNRYLPYEQYF. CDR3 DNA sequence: TGCGCCAGCAGCCAAGAGTTGAACCGTTACTTACCCTACGAGCAGTACTTC.

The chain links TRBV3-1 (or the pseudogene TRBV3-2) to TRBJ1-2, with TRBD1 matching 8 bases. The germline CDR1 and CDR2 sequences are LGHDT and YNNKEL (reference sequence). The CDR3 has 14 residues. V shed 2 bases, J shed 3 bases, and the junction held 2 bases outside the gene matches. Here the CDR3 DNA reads TGTGCCAGCAGCCAACAGGGGGCCGACTATGGCTACACCTTC. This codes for CASSQQGADYGYTF.

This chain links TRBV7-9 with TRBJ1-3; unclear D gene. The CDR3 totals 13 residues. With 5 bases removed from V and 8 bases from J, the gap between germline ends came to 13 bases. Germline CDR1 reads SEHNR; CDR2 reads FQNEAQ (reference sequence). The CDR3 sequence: CASSAHSRDTIYF. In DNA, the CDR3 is TGTGCCAGCAGCGCTCATTCACGGGACACCATATATTTT.

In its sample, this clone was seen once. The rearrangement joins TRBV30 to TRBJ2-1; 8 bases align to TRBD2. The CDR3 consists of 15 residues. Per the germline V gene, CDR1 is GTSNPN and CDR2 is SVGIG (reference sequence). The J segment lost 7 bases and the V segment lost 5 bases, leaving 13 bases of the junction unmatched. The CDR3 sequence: CAWATGTRIFNEQFF. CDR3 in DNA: TGTGCCTGGGCTACCGGGACTAGGATCTTTAATGAGCAGTTCTTC. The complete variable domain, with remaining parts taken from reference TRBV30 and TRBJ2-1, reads SQTIHQWPATLVQPVGSPLSLECTVEGTSNPNLYWYRQAAGRGLQLLFYSVGIGQISSEVPQNLSASRPQDRQFILSSKKLLLSDSGFYLCAWATGTRIFNEQFFGPGTRLTVL.

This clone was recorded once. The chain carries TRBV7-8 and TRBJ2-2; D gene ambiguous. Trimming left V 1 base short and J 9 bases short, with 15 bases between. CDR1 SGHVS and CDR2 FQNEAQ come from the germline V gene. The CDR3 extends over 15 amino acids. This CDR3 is CASSLVAIGFRELFF. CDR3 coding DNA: TGTGCCAGCAGCTTAGTAGCAATTGGTTTTAGGGAGCTGTTTTTT.

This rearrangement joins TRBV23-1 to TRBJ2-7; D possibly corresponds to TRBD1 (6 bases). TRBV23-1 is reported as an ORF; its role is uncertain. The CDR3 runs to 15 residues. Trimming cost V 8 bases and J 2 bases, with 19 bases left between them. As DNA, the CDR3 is TGCGCCAGCGTCACAGGGTTTAAGAATACCTACGAGCAGTACTTC. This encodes CASVTGFKNTYEQYF.